Listed below are T cell receptor beta chains from one sample, sequenced in a study of blood T cell repertoires in COVID-19. Sequencing used immunoSEQ multiplex PCR; TCRdb keeps in-frame clones, though not all of them. The profile shows fewer than 250,000 clones, about 85% of them singletons. The source material was peripheral blood. Every receptor here comes from a man aged 25 to 40 with acute or convalescent COVID-19. CDR3s include the opening cysteine and the closing phenylalanine or tryptophan. D genes are given only for firm matches. Clone size appears in some rows only: once, few, many, or a class for an expanded clone.

CDR3nt: TGCAGTGCTAGTATCCGGGACGGGAGGCGCAATGAGCAGTTCTTC
CDR3aa: CSASIRDGRRNEQFF
len: 15
v_gene: TRBV20-1
abundance: once
j_gene: TRBJ2-1
d_gene: TRBD2

CDR3nt: TGCGCCAGCAGCCAACTACGGATGGGAGATGAAGCTTTCTTT
CDR3aa: CASSQLRMGDEAFF
len: 14
v_gene: TRBV4-1
abundance: .
j_gene: TRBJ1-1
d_gene: .

CDR3nt: TGTGCCAGCAGCTTGAGGCGGGATGTAAATTCACCCCTCCACTTT
CDR3aa: CASSLRRDVNSPLHF
len: 15
v_gene: TRBV5-5
abundance: .
j_gene: TRBJ1-6
d_gene: .

CDR3nt: TGTGCCCAACAATTTGACAGCTCCTACGAGCAGTACTTC
CDR3aa: CAQQFDSSYEQYF
len: 13
v_gene: TRBV7-3
abundance: few
j_gene: TRBJ2-7
d_gene: .

CDR3nt: TGTGCCAGCCGGTCCGGACTACTCCCGCTGCAGTACTTC
CDR3aa: CASRSGLLPLQYF
len: 13
v_gene: TRBV28
abundance: .
j_gene: TRBJ2-7
d_gene: .

CDR3nt: TGCGCCAGCAGCTTGGTTCCAGGGTATGAGACCCAGTACTTC
CDR3aa: CASSLVPGYETQYF
len: 14
v_gene: TRBV5-1
abundance: once
j_gene: TRBJ2-5
d_gene: .

CDR3nt: TGCGCCAGCAGCAAGGGGTCCGGCGGGATCACTGAAGCTTTCTTT
CDR3aa: CASSKGSGGITEAFF
len: 15
v_gene: TRBV4-1
abundance: .
j_gene: TRBJ1-1
d_gene: .

CDR3nt: TGTGCCAGCAGTTACTCGATAGGGCGGGGCTACGAGCAGTACTTC
CDR3aa: CASSYSIGRGYEQYF
len: 15
v_gene: TRBV6-5
abundance: .
j_gene: TRBJ2-7
d_gene: .

CDR3nt: TGTGCCAGCAGTCAACCGGGACAGCAGCAGTTCTTC
CDR3aa: CASSQPGQQQFF
len: 12
v_gene: TRBV6-5
abundance: .
j_gene: TRBJ2-1
d_gene: TRBD1

CDR3nt: TGTGCCAGCAGCTTGCAGGGCCCCTACGAGCAGTACTTC
CDR3aa: CASSLQGPYEQYF
len: 13
v_gene: TRBV5-4
abundance: .
j_gene: TRBJ2-7
d_gene: .

CDR3nt: TGTGCCAGCAGTCCCCCTGGGGGGAGGAACTATGGCTACACCTTC
CDR3aa: CASSPPGGRNYGYTF
len: 15
v_gene: TRBV28
abundance: .
j_gene: TRBJ1-2
d_gene: .

CDR3nt: TGTGCCAGCAGCTTAGGATGGGCGGGGGACAATGAGCAGTTCTTC
CDR3aa: CASSLGWAGDNEQFF
len: 15
v_gene: TRBV7-3
abundance: .
j_gene: TRBJ2-1
d_gene: TRBD2

CDR3nt: TGTGCCAGCAGTTTATTGGCTAACACTGAAGCTTTCTTT
CDR3aa: CASSLLANTEAFF
len: 13
v_gene: TRBV28
abundance: .
j_gene: TRBJ1-1
d_gene: .

CDR3nt: TGTGCCACCAGCAGAGAAACTTGGTACGAGCAGTACTTC
CDR3aa: CATSRETWYEQYF
len: 13
v_gene: TRBV15
abundance: .
j_gene: TRBJ2-7
d_gene: .

CDR3nt: TGTGCCAGCAGCCGGGGGACTAGCCCCGGGGAGCTGTTTTTT
CDR3aa: CASSRGTSPGELFF
len: 14
v_gene: TRBV4-2
abundance: once
j_gene: TRBJ2-2
d_gene: TRBD2

CDR3nt: TGCAGCGTTGAGAACCCCCGGGAGGGCCCAGATACGCAGTATTTT
CDR3aa: CSVENPREGPDTQYF
len: 15
v_gene: TRBV29-1
abundance: .
j_gene: TRBJ2-3
d_gene: TRBD2

CDR3nt: TGTGCCAGCAGCTTGCGGGCGGGGGGAAACACCGGGGAGCTGTTTTTT
CDR3aa: CASSLRAGGNTGELFF
len: 16
v_gene: TRBV5-6
abundance: few
j_gene: TRBJ2-2
d_gene: TRBD2

CDR3nt: TGTGCCAGTAGTGCGCGAAACTATGGCTACACCTTC
CDR3aa: CASSARNYGYTF
len: 12
v_gene: TRBV19
abundance: .
j_gene: TRBJ1-2
d_gene: .

CDR3nt: TGTGCCAGCGACGACAGGGTAAACGGGGAGCTGTTTTTT
CDR3aa: CASDDRVNGELFF
len: 13
v_gene: TRBV28
abundance: .
j_gene: TRBJ2-2
d_gene: TRBD1

CDR3nt: TGCGCCAGCAGCCAAGTGTCACTGCGGAATTCGAACACCGGGGAGCTGTTTTTT
CDR3aa: CASSQVSLRNSNTGELFF
len: 18
v_gene: TRBV4-1
abundance: .
j_gene: TRBJ2-2
d_gene: .

CDR3nt: TGCGCCAGCAGCTTGTTCGGGGAGAGCAATCAGCCCCAGCATTTT
CDR3aa: CASSLFGESNQPQHF
len: 15
v_gene: TRBV5-1
abundance: .
j_gene: TRBJ1-5
d_gene: .

CDR3nt: TGTGCCAGCAGCCAAGGCAGACTATATAGCAATCAGCCCCAGCATTTT
CDR3aa: CASSQGRLYSNQPQHF
len: 16
v_gene: TRBV3-1/TRBV3-2
abundance: .
j_gene: TRBJ1-5
d_gene: .

CDR3nt: TGTGCCTGGAGTAGTGGTAACAGGGTGACTGAAGCTTTCTTT
CDR3aa: CAWSSGNRVTEAFF
len: 14
v_gene: TRBV30
abundance: .
j_gene: TRBJ1-1
d_gene: .

CDR3nt: TGTGCCAGCAGGAGGGCCGGGACAGGGAATCAGCCCCAGCATTTT
CDR3aa: CASRRAGTGNQPQHF
len: 15
v_gene: TRBV27
abundance: .
j_gene: TRBJ1-5
d_gene: TRBD1

CDR3nt: TGCAGTGCCTACCACCGGACTGAAGCTTTCTTT
CDR3aa: CSAYHRTEAFF
len: 11
v_gene: TRBV20-1
abundance: .
j_gene: TRBJ1-1
d_gene: .

CDR3nt: TGTGCCATCGCTGCGGGGCCAACCTACGAGCAGTACTTC
CDR3aa: CAIAAGPTYEQYF
len: 13
v_gene: TRBV10-3
abundance: .
j_gene: TRBJ2-7
d_gene: .

CDR3nt: TGTGCCAGCACCCTCCTAGGGACTAGCACAGATACGCAGTATTTT
CDR3aa: CASTLLGTSTDTQYF
len: 15
v_gene: TRBV28
abundance: .
j_gene: TRBJ2-3
d_gene: .

CDR3nt: TGTGCCCCTCTATGGGCAGGGGGCCGGCATGGCTACACCTTC
CDR3aa: CAPLWAGGRHGYTF
len: 14
v_gene: TRBV6-5
abundance: .
j_gene: TRBJ1-2
d_gene: TRBD1

CDR3nt: TGCGCCAGCAGCCAACTTCACAGGGGAGGCGGCTACACCTTC
CDR3aa: CASSQLHRGGGYTF
len: 14
v_gene: TRBV4-1
abundance: .
j_gene: TRBJ1-2
d_gene: TRBD1

CDR3nt: TGTGCCATCAGTCAAACCGGGACTAGCGGAGGGGGTGAGCAGTTCTTC
CDR3aa: CAISQTGTSGGGEQFF
len: 16
v_gene: TRBV10-3
abundance: .
j_gene: TRBJ2-1
d_gene: TRBD2

CDR3nt: TGTGCCAGCAGTCCCATAACGCGTGCTTTCTTT
CDR3aa: CASSPITRAFF
len: 11
v_gene: TRBV6-5
abundance: few
j_gene: TRBJ1-1
d_gene: .

CDR3nt: TGTGCCAGCAGCTCCCCGACAGACTTCACCGGGGAGCTGTTTTTT
CDR3aa: CASSSPTDFTGELFF
len: 15
v_gene: TRBV11-2
abundance: once
j_gene: TRBJ2-2
d_gene: .

CDR3nt: TGTGCCAGTAGTTTACAGGGTGGACAGCCCCAGCATTTT
CDR3aa: CASSLQGGQPQHF
len: 13
v_gene: TRBV19
abundance: .
j_gene: TRBJ1-5
d_gene: .

CDR3nt: TGTGCCAGCAGTTCCCAGGGTGCGGAGACAGATACGCAGTATTTT
CDR3aa: CASSSQGAETDTQYF
len: 15
v_gene: TRBV6-5
abundance: .
j_gene: TRBJ2-3
d_gene: .

CDR3nt: TGCAGTGCTCACAGTGGGGAGACCCAGTACTTC
CDR3aa: CSAHSGETQYF
len: 11
v_gene: TRBV20-1
abundance: .
j_gene: TRBJ2-5
d_gene: .

CDR3nt: TGTGCCAGCATCCGTGTGAACACTGAAGCTTTCTTT
CDR3aa: CASIRVNTEAFF
len: 12
v_gene: TRBV2
abundance: .
j_gene: TRBJ1-1
d_gene: .

CDR3nt: TGCAGTGCTAGTGAGGGGATCGGGACAGTCCCCTACGAGCAGTACTTC
CDR3aa: CSASEGIGTVPYEQYF
len: 16
v_gene: TRBV20-1
abundance: .
j_gene: TRBJ2-7
d_gene: TRBD1

CDR3nt: TGCGCCAGCAGTCCAGGGGGCTCTGGAAACACCATATATTTT
CDR3aa: CASSPGGSGNTIYF
len: 14
v_gene: TRBV10-1
abundance: .
j_gene: TRBJ1-3
d_gene: TRBD1

CDR3nt: TGTGCCAGCAGCGCAGGGCTGGGATATGGCTACACCTTC
CDR3aa: CASSAGLGYGYTF
len: 13
v_gene: TRBV12-3/TRBV12-4
abundance: .
j_gene: TRBJ1-2
d_gene: .

CDR3nt: TGTGCCAGCAGTTCTAGCGGGGCCTTTATGAACACTGAAGCTTTCTTT
CDR3aa: CASSSSGAFMNTEAFF
len: 16
v_gene: TRBV28
abundance: few
j_gene: TRBJ1-1
d_gene: .

CDR3nt: TGCGCCAGCAGCTTTCAGGGGGTGGCTAACTATGGCTACACCTTC
CDR3aa: CASSFQGVANYGYTF
len: 15
v_gene: TRBV5-1
abundance: .
j_gene: TRBJ1-2
d_gene: TRBD1

CDR3nt: TGTGCCAGCAGCTTAGGACCGGGACAGTCCTACGAGCAGTACTTC
CDR3aa: CASSLGPGQSYEQYF
len: 15
v_gene: TRBV7-3
abundance: .
j_gene: TRBJ2-7
d_gene: TRBD1

CDR3nt: TGTGCCAGCAGCCCTCTACAGGGTCACTCAGGATATGGCTACACCTTC
CDR3aa: CASSPLQGHSGYGYTF
len: 16
v_gene: TRBV6-2/TRBV6-3
abundance: .
j_gene: TRBJ1-2
d_gene: .

CDR3nt: TGCGCCAGCAGCTTGGGGGAAGGATACAGGTTCGAGCAGTACTTC
CDR3aa: CASSLGEGYRFEQYF
len: 15
v_gene: TRBV5-1
abundance: .
j_gene: TRBJ2-7
d_gene: .

CDR3nt: TGTGCCACCCCAAACCATTCTAGACGAGGGACAGATACGCAGTATTTT
CDR3aa: CATPNHSRRGTDTQYF
len: 16
v_gene: TRBV7-3
abundance: .
j_gene: TRBJ2-3
d_gene: .

CDR3nt: TGTGCCAGCAGCCATAGACAGGGGGGGTTGAGAAGCTACGAGCAGTACTTC
CDR3aa: CASSHRQGGLRSYEQYF
len: 17
v_gene: TRBV3-1/TRBV3-2
abundance: .
j_gene: TRBJ2-7
d_gene: TRBD1